This T cell receptor (beta chain) was observed in a study of blood T cell repertoires in COVID-19. At the level of the study: From the United States, Italy and Spain came samples of acute and convalescent COVID-19. The analysed material was cDNA or gDNA that came from T cells, B-cell-depleted T cells, or PBMCs.

In the original workflow: Reference gene primers were amplified, and this amplification served to estimate nucleated cell counts. Sequenced by immunoSEQ multiplex PCR; TCRdb stores in-frame clones only, minus some. That table supplies the V and J calls and clone size; D and trimming were determined from the DNA. The sample holds around 350,000 clones, around 87% seen once. V shed 1 base and J shed 2 bases, with 11 bases lying between them. The germline V gene encodes CDR1 SGHNT and CDR2 YENEEA. The CDR3 extends over 16 amino acids. The specimen sequenced was peripheral blood. The chain links TRBV11-3 to TRBJ2-2; D is undetermined. The TCR sequence derives from a human donor in a cohort sampled during active COVID-19. DNA for the CDR3: TGTGCCAGCAGCTTAGCGCCCCAGAACAACACCGGGGAGCTGTTTTTT. It is translated as CASSLAPQNNTGELFF.